This paragraph reports one T cell receptor (beta chain). This record belongs to a study of T cell responses to AZD1222 COVID-19 vaccine. Germline CDR1 SEHNR, CDR2 FQNEAQ (reference sequence). CDR3 size: 15 residues. J gave up 3 bases and V 1 base, and 5 bases lay outside the gene matches. The protocol was immunoSEQ multiplex PCR, while the TCRdb copy is restricted to in-frame clones and leaves out a portion. The sample includes over 100,000 clones, about 88% seen only once; the top ten take about 15%. The receptor comes from an adult in good health. The V gene is TRBV7-9, the J gene TRBJ1-2, with 7 bases lining up with TRBD1. Here the sequenced sample was peripheral blood, taken on day 0 of AZD1222 vaccination. In nucleotides, the CDR3 is TGTGCCAGCAGCTTAGTCGGACAGGCCCACTATGGCTACACCTTC. Its translation: CASSLVGQAHYGYTF.